In its sample, the clone carrying this T cell receptor (beta chain) was seen many times. Its cognate antigen is unknown. The investigators amplified TCR beta CDR3 regions from RNA transcripts. An initial round of RT-PCR targeting the TCR CDR3 relied on the HTBI primer set. TCRdb called the multiplex PCR reads again in MiXCR, with one record for every CDR3 protein. This table holds fewer than 650,000 distinct CDR3 sequences, 12% to 15% found once. Ophthalmopathy patients had moderate-to-severe active disease, CAS ≥3, NOSPECS ≥4, and disease duration under 3 months. This entry is derived from a study of T cells in Graves' hyperthyroidism and ophthalmopathy. Study results and limitations: Most clonotypes expanded in thyroid above 0.001 were likewise present in blood.

The source material was blood. This TCR derives from a woman aged 18-30 years with Graves' ophthalmopathy.

This CDR3 reads CSAKSGQGAIYEQYF. The DNA of the CDR3 is TGCAGTGCTAAGTCCGGACAGGGCGCGATCTACGAGCAGTACTTC. J is TRBJ2-7 and V is TRBV20-1; 8 bases are shared with TRBD1. J lost 3 bases, V lost 4 bases, and 11 bases had no gene match. CDR1 DFQATT and CDR2 SNEGSKA come from the germline V gene (reference sequence). The CDR3 sequence is 15 residues long.